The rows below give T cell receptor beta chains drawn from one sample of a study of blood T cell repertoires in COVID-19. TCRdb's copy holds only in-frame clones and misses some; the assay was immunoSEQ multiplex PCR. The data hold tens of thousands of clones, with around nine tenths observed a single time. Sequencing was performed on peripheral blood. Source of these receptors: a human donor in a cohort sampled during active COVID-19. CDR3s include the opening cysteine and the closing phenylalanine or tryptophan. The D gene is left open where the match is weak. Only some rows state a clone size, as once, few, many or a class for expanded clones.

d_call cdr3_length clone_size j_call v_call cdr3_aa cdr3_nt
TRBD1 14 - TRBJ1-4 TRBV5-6 CASSSGTGNKKLFF TGTGCCAGCAGCTCCGGGACAGGGAATAAAAAACTGTTTTTT
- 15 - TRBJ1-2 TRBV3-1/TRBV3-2 CASSHRSLTNYGYTF TGTGCCAGCAGCCACCGGAGTCTAACTAACTATGGCTACACCTTC
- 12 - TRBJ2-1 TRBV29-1 CSVGDQWNEQFF TGCAGCGTTGGAGACCAGTGGAATGAGCAGTTCTTC
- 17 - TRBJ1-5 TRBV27 CASSLSRRAGTNQPQHF TGTGCCAGCAGTTTATCCCGTAGGGCAGGGACTAATCAGCCCCAGCATTTT
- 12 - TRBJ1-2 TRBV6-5 CASQGFGYGYTF TGTGCCAGTCAGGGATTCGGCTATGGCTACACCTTC
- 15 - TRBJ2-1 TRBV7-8 CASSLERLSYNEQFF TGTGCCAGCAGCTTAGAGCGACTCTCCTACAATGAGCAGTTCTTC
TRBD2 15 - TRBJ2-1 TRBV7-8 CASSYGVGEGNEQFF TGTGCCAGCAGCTATGGGGTCGGGGAGGGTAATGAGCAGTTCTTC
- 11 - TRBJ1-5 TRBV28 CASAGNQPQHF TGTGCCAGCGCGGGCAATCAGCCCCAGCATTTT
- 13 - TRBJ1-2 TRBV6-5 CASSEGFIYGYTF TGTGCCAGCAGCGAGGGTTTCATTTATGGCTACACCTTC
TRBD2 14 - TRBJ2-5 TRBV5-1 CASSLAGGVETQYF TGCGCCAGCAGCTTGGCCGGGGGGGTAGAGACCCAGTACTTC
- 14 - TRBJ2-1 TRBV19 CASSILLGFNEQFF TGTGCCAGTAGTATCTTACTAGGCTTCAATGAGCAGTTCTTC
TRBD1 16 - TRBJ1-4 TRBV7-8 CASSLAGNRGTEKLFF TGTGCCAGCAGCTTAGCGGGGAACAGGGGCACTGAAAAACTGTTTTTT
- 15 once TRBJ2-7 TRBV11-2 CASSLEAGGNYEQYF TGTGCCAGCAGCTTAGAGGCAGGAGGCAACTACGAGCAGTACTTC
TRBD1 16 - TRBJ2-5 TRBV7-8 CASSLDRTGRGETQYF TGTGCCAGCAGCTTAGACCGGACAGGGAGAGGAGAGACCCAGTACTTC
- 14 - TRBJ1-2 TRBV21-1 CASSKNRDLGGYTF TGTGCCAGCAGCAAAAACAGGGACCTCGGTGGCTACACCTTC
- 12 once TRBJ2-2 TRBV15 CATSRDQGELFF TGTGCCACCAGCAGAGATCAGGGGGAGCTGTTTTTT
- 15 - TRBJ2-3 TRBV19 CASSTEGTSTDTQYF TGTGCCAGTAGTACAGAGGGGACTAGCACAGATACGCAGTATTTT
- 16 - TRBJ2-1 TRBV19 CASSPGRSGSYNEQFF TGTGCCAGTAGTCCCGGACGTTCGGGGTCCTACAATGAGCAGTTCTTC
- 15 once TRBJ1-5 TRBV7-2 CASREGGGVKQPQHF TGTGCCAGCCGTGAGGGTGGTGGGGTAAAGCAGCCCCAGCATTTT
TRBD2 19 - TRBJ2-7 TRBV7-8 CASSRTSGGTGGRSSEQYF TGTGCCAGCAGCCGAACTAGCGGGGGGACGGGGGGTCGCTCCTCCGAGCAGTACTTC
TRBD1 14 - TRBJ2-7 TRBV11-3 CASSLRDSSYEQYF TGTGCCAGCAGCTTACGGGACAGCTCCTACGAGCAGTACTTC
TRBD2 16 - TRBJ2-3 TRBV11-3 CASSLSGGLSTDTQYF TGTGCCAGCAGCTTGAGCGGGGGACTTAGCACAGATACGCAGTATTTT
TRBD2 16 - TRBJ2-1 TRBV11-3 CASSQSGTSGNNEQFF TGTGCCAGCAGCCAATCCGGGACTAGCGGGAACAATGAGCAGTTCTTC
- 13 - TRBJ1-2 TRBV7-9 CASSLGTDYGYTF TGTGCCAGCAGCTTAGGGACAGACTATGGCTACACCTTC
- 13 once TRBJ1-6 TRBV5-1 CASSLGLDSPLHF TGCGCCAGCAGCTTGGGTCTTGATTCACCCCTCCACTTT
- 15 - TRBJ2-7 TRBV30 CAWKRSGGDPYEQYF TGTGCCTGGAAGCGGTCGGGCGGAGATCCCTACGAGCAGTACTTC
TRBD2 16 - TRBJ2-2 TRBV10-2 CASSESPAGSTGELFF TGCGCCAGCAGTGAGTCCCCAGCGGGATCCACCGGGGAGCTGTTTTTT
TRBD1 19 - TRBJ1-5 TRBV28 CASSRLPGTGGLGNQPQHF TGTGCCAGCAGCCGACTTCCCGGGACAGGGGGCCTGGGCAATCAGCCCCAGCATTTT
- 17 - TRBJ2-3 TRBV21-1 CASSKGGGSGVGDTQYF TGTGCCAGCAGCAAAGGCGGCGGGAGTGGGGTGGGAGATACGCAGTATTTT
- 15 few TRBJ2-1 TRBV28 CASSLSSISYNEQFF TGTGCCAGCAGTTTATCGAGTATCTCCTACAATGAGCAGTTCTTC
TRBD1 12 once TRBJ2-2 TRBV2 CASPGQLGELFF TGTGCCAGCCCGGGACAGCTGGGGGAGCTGTTTTTT
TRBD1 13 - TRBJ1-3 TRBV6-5 CATRTGQGNTIYF TGTGCCACCCGGACAGGGCAAGGAAACACCATATATTTT
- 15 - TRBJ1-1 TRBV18 CASSRTGRPETEAFF TGTGCCAGCTCACGCACCGGGAGGCCGGAGACTGAAGCTTTCTTT
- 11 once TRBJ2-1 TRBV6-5 CASTSANEQFF TGTGCCAGCACTAGCGCCAATGAGCAGTTCTTC
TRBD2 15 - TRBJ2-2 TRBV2 CASSQTSGRAGELFF TGTGCCAGCAGTCAGACTAGCGGGAGGGCCGGGGAGCTGTTTTTT
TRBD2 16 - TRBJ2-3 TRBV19 CASSTGTSGLTDTQYF TGTGCCAGTAGTACCGGGACTAGCGGACTCACAGATACGCAGTATTTT
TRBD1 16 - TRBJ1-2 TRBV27 CASSYKGTGGRYGYTF TGTGCCAGCAGCTATAAAGGGACAGGGGGCAGGTATGGCTACACCTTC
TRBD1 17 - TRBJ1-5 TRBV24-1 CATSDFRGQGPGQPQHF TGTGCCACCAGTGATTTCAGGGGACAGGGGCCCGGTCAGCCCCAGCATTTT
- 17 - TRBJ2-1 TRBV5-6 CASRAGRFGYSYNEQFF TGTGCCAGCAGGGCGGGCCGCTTCGGATACTCCTACAATGAGCAGTTCTTC
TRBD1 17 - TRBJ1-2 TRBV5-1 CASSSSPPGQGRYGYTF TGCGCCAGCAGCTCGTCACCCCCGGGACAGGGACGCTATGGCTACACCTTC
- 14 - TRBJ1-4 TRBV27 CASRRTTTNEKLFF TGTGCCAGCAGGCGGACAACGACTAATGAAAAACTGTTTTTT
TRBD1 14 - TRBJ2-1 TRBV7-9 CASSRDRGRDEQFF TGTGCCAGCAGCCGGGACAGGGGCCGGGATGAGCAGTTCTTC
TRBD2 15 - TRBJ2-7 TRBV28 CASIPRGLAAYEQYF TGTGCCAGCATTCCACGGGGACTAGCGGCCTACGAGCAGTACTTC
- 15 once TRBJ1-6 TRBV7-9 CASSPTLGPGSPLHF TGTGCCAGCAGCCCTACATTGGGTCCCGGGTCACCCCTCCACTTT